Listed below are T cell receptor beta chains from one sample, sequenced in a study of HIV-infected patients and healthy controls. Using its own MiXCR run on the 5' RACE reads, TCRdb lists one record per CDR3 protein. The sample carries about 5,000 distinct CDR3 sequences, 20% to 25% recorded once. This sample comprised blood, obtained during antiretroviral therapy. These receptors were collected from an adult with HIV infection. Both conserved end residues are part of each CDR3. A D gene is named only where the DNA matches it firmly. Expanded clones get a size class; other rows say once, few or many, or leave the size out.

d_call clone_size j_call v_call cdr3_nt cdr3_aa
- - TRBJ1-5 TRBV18 TGTGCCAGCTCACGGGTCTGGGACAATCAGCCCCAGCATTTT CASSRVWDNQPQHF
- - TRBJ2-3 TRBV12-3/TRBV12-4 TGTGCCAGCAGTGTCGGGTCAGCGCGAACAGATACGCAGTATTTT CASSVGSARTDTQYF
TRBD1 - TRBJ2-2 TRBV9 TGTGCCAGCAGCGTAGAAAAGGGGACAGGGAGCCAAAACACCTGGGAGCTGTTTTTT CASSVEKGTGSQNTWELFF
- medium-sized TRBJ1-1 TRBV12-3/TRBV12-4 TGTGCCAGCAGTTTTGGGGGGCCTGAAGCTTTCTTT CASSFGGPEAFF
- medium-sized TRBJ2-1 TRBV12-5 TGTGCTAGTGGCCCGGGGGTCAATGAGCAGTTCTTC CASGPGVNEQFF
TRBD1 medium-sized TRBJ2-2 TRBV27 TGTGCCAGCAGCCACGGGACAGGGGAAACCGGGGAGCTGTTTTTT CASSHGTGETGELFF
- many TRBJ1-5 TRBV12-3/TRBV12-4 TGTGCCAGCAGTTTTCAGACCCGCAATCAGCCCCAGCATTTT CASSFQTRNQPQHF
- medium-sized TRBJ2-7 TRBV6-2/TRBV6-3 TGTGCCAGCAATGACCGTCAAAGGGGCACCTACGAGCAGTACTTC CASNDRQRGTYEQYF
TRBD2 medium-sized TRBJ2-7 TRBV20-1 TGCAGTGCTAGAGATCAGTGGGCTAGCGGGGGCCGGAGCTCCTACGAGCAGTACTTC CSARDQWASGGRSSYEQYF
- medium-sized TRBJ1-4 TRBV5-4 TGTGCCAGCAGCTTGACAGGACCTAATGAAAAACTGTTTTTT CASSLTGPNEKLFF
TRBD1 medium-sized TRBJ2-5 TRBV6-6 TGTGCCAGCAGTTCCGCCGACAGGGGAGTTGAGACCCAGTACTTC CASSSADRGVETQYF
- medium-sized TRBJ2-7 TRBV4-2 TGTGCCAGCAGCCAAGGCACGGAGCAGTACTTC CASSQGTEQYF
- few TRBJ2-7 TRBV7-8 TGTGCCAGCAGCGCACAGGGAATCTCGTCCGAGCAGTACTTC CASSAQGISSEQYF
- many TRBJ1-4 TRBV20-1 TGCAGTGCTCCTAGGTCCCAGGGGAGCGAAAAACTGTTTTTT CSAPRSQGSEKLFF
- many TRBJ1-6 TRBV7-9 TGTGCCAGCAGCTTACAGGGGCTCGGGTCACCCCTCCACTTT CASSLQGLGSPLHF
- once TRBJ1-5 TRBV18 TGTGCCAGCTCACTGGTCGGGGACAATCAGCCCCAGCATTTT CASSLVGDNQPQHF
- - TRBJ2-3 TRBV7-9 TGTGCCAGCTACCCAACCGGCGGGACAGATACGCGGTATTTT CASYPTGGTDTRYF
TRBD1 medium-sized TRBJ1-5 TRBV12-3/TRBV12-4 TGTGCCAGCAGTTTGGGGGAAGGACAGGGGAAACAGCCCCAGCATTTT CASSLGEGQGKQPQHF
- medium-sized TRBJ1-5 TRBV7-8 TGTGCCAGCAGTCCTCAAGCGGGGGCGGGAAATCAGCCCCAGCATTTT CASSPQAGAGNQPQHF
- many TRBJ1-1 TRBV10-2 TGCGCCAGCAGTATAGACAGATTGAACACTGAAGCTTTCTTT CASSIDRLNTEAFF
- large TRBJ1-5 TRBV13 TGTGCCAGCAGCTTAGCCCCCGATCAGCCCCAGCATTTT CASSLAPDQPQHF
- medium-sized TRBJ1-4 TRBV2 TGTGCCAGCTCTGATTATGCAACTAATGAAAAACTGTTTTTT CASSDYATNEKLFF
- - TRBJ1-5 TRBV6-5 TGTGCCAGCAGTTACGCCAGGTGGGGCAATCAGCCCCAGCATTTT CASSYARWGNQPQHF
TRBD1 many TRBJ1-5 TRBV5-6 TGTGCCAGCAGCGGCCCCCGGGACAGGGGTCGGCAGCCCCAGCATTTT CASSGPRDRGRQPQHF
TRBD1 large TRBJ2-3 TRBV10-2 TGCGCCAGCAGTGAGTCGGGGACAGGGGGCTTAAATACGCAGTATTTT CASSESGTGGLNTQYF
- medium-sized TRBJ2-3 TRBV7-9 TGTGCCATCCAGGGCTCTTACCTCACAGATACGCAGTATTTT CAIQGSYLTDTQYF
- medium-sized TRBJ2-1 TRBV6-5 TGTGCCAGCACTATCTCCGGGGGGCCCTACAATGAGCAGTTCTTC CASTISGGPYNEQFF
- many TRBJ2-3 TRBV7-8 TGTGCCAGCAGCCCCCCCCCGGGAAGGGGTCGGACAGATACGCAGTATTTT CASSPPPGRGRTDTQYF
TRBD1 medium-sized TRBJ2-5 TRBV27 TGTGCCAGCAGTTTATTTATAGGGGGCGGGCCAAAAGAGACCCAGTACTTC CASSLFIGGGPKETQYF
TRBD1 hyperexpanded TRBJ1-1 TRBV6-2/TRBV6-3 TGTGCCAGCAATTTTCAGGGGGCAACTGAAGCTTTCTTT CASNFQGATEAFF
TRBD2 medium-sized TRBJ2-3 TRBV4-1 TGCGCCAGCAGCCAAGATATCGAAGCGGGGTTGGATACGCAGTATTTT CASSQDIEAGLDTQYF
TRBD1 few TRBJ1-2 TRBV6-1 TGTGCCAGCCAAGGGGGCGTAGGCTACACCTTC CASQGGVGYTF
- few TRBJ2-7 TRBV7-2 TGTGCCAGCAGCTTCGTAGGGGAAGAGCAGTACTTC CASSFVGEEQYF
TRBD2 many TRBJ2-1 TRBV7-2 TGTGCCAGCAGCTTCTCACCCGGGGGGATCAATGAGCAGTTCTTC CASSFSPGGINEQFF
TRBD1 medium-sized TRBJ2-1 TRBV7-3 TGTGCCAGCAGCCCGGACAGGGTGCTTGCTGAGCAGTTCTTC CASSPDRVLAEQFF
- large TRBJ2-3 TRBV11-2 TGTGCCAGCAGGACCTGGGATGGTACGCAGTATTTT CASRTWDGTQYF
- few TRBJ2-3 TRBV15 TGTGCCACCAGCAGAGCCCTAGGGGCTGGGGGTAACACAGATACGCAGTATTTT CATSRALGAGGNTDTQYF
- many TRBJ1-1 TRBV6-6 TGTGCCAGCAGCAAAAACCCGGGACGGGGGAACACTGAAGCTTTCTTT CASSKNPGRGNTEAFF
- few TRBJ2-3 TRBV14 TGTGCCAGCAGCCCAGGGCCCCGCACAGATACGCAGTATTTT CASSPGPRTDTQYF
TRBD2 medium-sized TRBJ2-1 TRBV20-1 TGCAGTGCTAGAAGAATAGCGGGGGAAATTAACAATGAGCAGTTCTTC CSARRIAGEINNEQFF
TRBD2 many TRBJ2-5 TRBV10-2 TGCGCCAGCCATAGCGGGGCGTACCAAGAGACCCAGTACTTC CASHSGAYQETQYF
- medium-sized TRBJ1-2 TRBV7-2 TGTGCCAGCAGCTTTCAGGGAGGAGGCTACACCTTC CASSFQGGGYTF
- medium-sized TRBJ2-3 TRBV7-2 TGTGCCAGCAGCAGACAGTGGCAGGTCACAACAGATACGCAGTATTTT CASSRQWQVTTDTQYF
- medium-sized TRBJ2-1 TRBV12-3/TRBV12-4 TGTGCCAGCAGTTTGAACTCCCCCGAGCGTAGCTTC CASSLNSPERSF
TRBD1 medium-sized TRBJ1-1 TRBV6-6 TGTGCCAGCAGTACTCAACAGGGGCACAACACTGAAGCTTTCTTT CASSTQQGHNTEAFF
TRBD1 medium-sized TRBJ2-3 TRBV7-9 TGTGCCAGCAGCTTAAGGACAGGAGAGTTCACAGATACGCAGTATTTT CASSLRTGEFTDTQYF
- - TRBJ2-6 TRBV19 TGTGCCAGTAGTTGGGGCTCTGGGGCCAACGTCCTGACTTTC CASSWGSGANVLTF
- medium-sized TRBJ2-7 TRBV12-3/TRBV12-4 TGTGCCAGCGCCGGACCCACCTACGAGCAGTACTTC CASAGPTYEQYF
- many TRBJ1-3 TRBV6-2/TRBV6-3 TGTGCCAGCAGAGCTTACCAGGCATCTGGAAACACCATATATTTT CASRAYQASGNTIYF
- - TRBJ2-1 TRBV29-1 TGCAGCGTTGTTGGTACGTTACGGGTCAATGAGCAGTTCTTC CSVVGTLRVNEQFF
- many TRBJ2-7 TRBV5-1 TGCGCCAGCAGCGCGGACAGTTCCTACGAGCAGTACTTC CASSADSSYEQYF
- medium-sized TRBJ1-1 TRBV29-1 TGCAGCGTTTCCGACCCGAACACTGAAGCTTTCTTT CSVSDPNTEAFF
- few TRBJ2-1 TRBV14 TGTGCCAGCCAATGGGGGCCGAGGAATGAGCAGTTCTTC CASQWGPRNEQFF
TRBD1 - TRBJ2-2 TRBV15 TGTGCCACCAGCAGACGGGACAGGGGAGTTGTCTGGGAGCTGTTTTTT CATSRRDRGVVWELFF
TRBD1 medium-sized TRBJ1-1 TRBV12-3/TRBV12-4 TGTGCCAGCAGTCGAGGGACAGGCGGGGGTCCGAACACTGAAGCTTTCTTT CASSRGTGGGPNTEAFF